Given below is one T cell receptor (beta chain) in context. Its antigen is unidentified. This CDR3 region has 10 residues. V gave up 6 bases and J gave up 11 bases, with 8 bases separating them. Germline lookup yields CDR1 DFQATT and CDR2 SNEGSKA (reference sequence). TCRdb ran MiXCR on the 5' RACE reads and lists one entry per CDR3 protein. The sample yields under 250,000 distinct CDR3 sequences, around 27% seen once. The data were taken from a study of T-cell memory formation after mild COVID-19. Overall study results and limits: Shrinking CD4+ clones were chiefly CM and EM; CD8+ ones were chiefly EMRA. CD4/CD8 balance characterized clones contracting day 15 to 85, and CD4+ skew characterized later expanders. Detection of some responders pre-infection suggested pre-existing cross-reactive memory T cells participated.

V usage is TRBV20-1 and J usage is TRBJ1-6; D unresolved. The sequence derives from an adult woman who had mild COVID-19 (a few samples of this study predate the infection). Cell type and time point are not known. Input material: PBMCs or a T cell subset sorted from them (not recorded which). The CDR3 nucleotides are TGCAGTGCACGAGGGCCACCCCTCCACTTT. Protein: CSARGPPLHF.